This TCR beta chain appears in the sequencing data of a study of cytomegalovirus exposure and HLA in healthy donors. Across the study: The same platform was used for the roughly 120 validation repertoires as for the 666 first-cohort repertoires, as reported in a later analysis.

Produced via immunoSEQ multiplex PCR; TCRdb's table is partial and in-frame only. This table holds some 150,000 clones, 80% to 90% found once. Study findings and constraints: Researchers catalogued under 200 TCR beta chains as cytomegalovirus-associated. First-cohort TCR clusters tended to co-occur in the 130 or so validation repertoires, a later analysis found.

Trimming at V came to 7 bases and at J to 5 bases, leaving 9 bases not matched to a gene. Germline-derived CDR1 and CDR2 are SGHAT and FQNNGV. The CDR3 sequence is 15 residues long. For this clone: Its antigen is as yet unknown.

The sample was PBMCs. The rearrangement joins TRBV11-2 to TRBJ2-1; 9 bases agree with TRBD2. The clonotype originates from a young woman in good health and CMV-seronegative. The CDR3 region is CASTSSGGRNNEQFF. In nucleotides, the CDR3 is TGTGCCAGCACCTCAAGCGGGGGGCGAAACAATGAGCAGTTCTTC.